Presented here are 17 T cell receptor beta chains from one specimen sequenced in a study of cytomegalovirus exposure and HLA in healthy donors. The primer mix had 60 Vbeta and 13 Jbeta primers. Here immunoSEQ multiplex PCR was the method, and the copy in TCRdb shows in-frame clones only, minus some. The sample has approximately 110,000 clones; approximately 71% are singletons. Sequencing was carried out using PBMCs. The receptors here all came from a woman in her 70s in good health and CMV-seropositive.

The gene calls are TRBV6-5 and TRBJ2-1, with 7 bases lining up with TRBD2. The CDR3 loop spans 16 amino acids. Germline V lookup: CDR1 MNHEY, CDR2 SVGAGI. Losses at the gene ends were 1 base for V and 6 bases for J; bases not matched to a gene: 9. CDR3 sequence: CASSYYGGSGRNEQFF. The CDR3 DNA follows: TGTGCCAGCAGTTACTACGGGGGGTCCGGCCGCAATGAGCAGTTCTTC.

The chain joins TRBV11-2 to TRBJ1-4; 8 bases agree with TRBD1. V was clipped by 5 bases and J by 5 bases; unmatched bases: 7. CDR3 length equals 15 residues. Germline values: CDR1 SGHAT, CDR2 FQNNGV. CDR3 amino acids: CASSPRTGQNEKLFF. The CDR3 nucleotides read TGTGCCAGCAGCCCAAGGACAGGGCAGAATGAAAAACTGTTTTTT.

The rearrangement uses TRBV2 and TRBJ2-2; 7 nucleotides line up with TRBD1. CDR1 and CDR2 from the germline V gene are SNHLY and FYNNEI. CDR3 length: 15 residues. The trim removed 6 bases at V and 4 bases at J, leaving 8 bases unmatched. The CDR3 region has the DNA TGTGCCAGCAGGCAAGAGACAGGGACCACCGGGGAGCTGTTTTTT. Translation: CASRQETGTTGELFF.

This chain connects TRBV10-2 to TRBJ1-2; D unclear. This CDR3 has 12 amino acids. Looked up from germline, CDR1 is WSHSY and CDR2 is SAAADI. Trimming shortened V by 2 bases and J by 8 bases, and 9 bases separated the two germline ends. For the CDR3, the DNA is TGCGCCAGCAGTGAGCCGCTATTAGGCTACACCTTC. It yields the protein CASSEPLLGYTF.

This clone was seen only a few times. This chain's CDR3 is CASRYGGAGDTQYF. In DNA form, the CDR3 reads TGTGCCAGCAGATACGGGGGGGCGGGAGATACGCAGTATTTT. The chain links TRBV7-2 to TRBJ2-3; 8 nucleotides match TRBD2. The germline CDR1 and CDR2 sequences are SGHTA and FQGNSA. V dropped 6 bases and J dropped 5; count of bases not matched to a gene: 7. The CDR3 consists of 14 residues.

V gene TRBV10-3 combines with J gene TRBJ1-5; D might be TRBD1 (5 bases). This CDR3 is 16 amino acids long. Trimming took off 3 bases at V and 1 base at J, with 13 bases between the two ends. The germline gives CDR1 ENHRY, CDR2 SYGVKD. The CDR3 DNA reads as TGTGCCATCAGTGAACTGGGCAAGGGGAGCAATCAGCCCCAGCATTTT. As protein: CAISELGKGSNQPQHF.

V and J are TRBV7-8 and TRBJ1-3; D may be TRBD1 (5 bases). The CDR3 contains 14 residues. Trimming cost V 1 base and J 2 bases, with 6 bases left between them. CDR1 and CDR2 from the germline V gene are SGHVS and FQNEAQ. The CDR3 DNA reads as TGTGCCAGCAGCTTAGGACAGCCTGGAAACACCATATATTTT. Translation: CASSLGQPGNTIYF.

This clone has only a few counts. CDR3 loop: CASSPHNGPAFF. The CDR3 nucleotides read TGTGCCAGCAGTCCCCATAATGGGCCAGCTTTCTTT. The chain recombines TRBV6-5 with TRBJ1-1, with D unresolved. The CDR3 spans 12 residues. CDR1 is MNHEY and CDR2 is SVGAGI in the germline V gene. The V and J ends lost 5 bases and 10 bases respectively, with 14 bases between them.

The chain uses TRBV10-3 and TRBJ1-2; a weak D match, TRBD1 (6 bases). The ends were cut back, 8 bases at V and 6 bases at J, with 22 bases in the middle. Germline loops: CDR1 ENHRY, CDR2 SYGVKD. The CDR3 has 15 amino acids. The CDR3 sequence: CAIGRSGESFHGYTF. DNA for the CDR3: TGTGCCATCGGGAGATCAGGGGAGAGTTTTCATGGCTACACCTTC.

This chain uses TRBV7-9 with TRBJ1-2; TRBD1 agrees at 9 bases. This CDR3 spans 16 amino acids. The trim removed 5 bases at V and 7 bases at J, leaving 14 bases unmatched. From germline, CDR1 is SEHNR and CDR2 FQNEAQ (reference sequence). The CDR3, as DNA: TGTGCCAGCAGCGAACAAGACAGGGGGTTACGCATTGGCTACACCTTC. Protein sequence: CASSEQDRGLRIGYTF.

The chain combines TRBV5-4 with TRBJ1-4; 9 bases line up with TRBD1. The CDR3 runs 15 residues. The J segment lost 2 bases and the V segment lost 4 bases, leaving 3 bases of the junction unmatched. Germline V CDR1 and CDR2: SGHNT, YYREEE (reference sequence). In DNA, the CDR3 is TGTGCCAGCAGCCCAACAGGGGGCACTAATGAAAAACTGTTTTTT. Translation gives CASSPTGGTNEKLFF.

This clone showed up just once. The chain uses TRBV6-1 and TRBJ1-4, with D uncertain. Trimming cost V 9 bases and J 0 bases, with 14 bases left between them. Germline V lookup: CDR1 MNHNS, CDR2 SASEGT. CDR3 length: 15 amino acids. This CDR3 reads CASREQLTTNEKLFF. The CDR3 DNA follows: TGTGCCAGTCGGGAACAGCTGACAACTAATGAAAAACTGTTTTTT.

Only a few counts were recorded for this clone. The chain joins TRBV5-6 to TRBJ2-1; 7 positions match TRBD2. The CDR3 runs 14 residues. CDR1 and CDR2 (germline): SGHDT, YYEEEE. J gave up 5 bases and V 2 bases, and 4 bases lay outside the gene matches. This CDR3 reads CASSFGGWDNEQFF. CDR3 bases: TGTGCCAGCAGCTTCGGGGGGTGGGACAATGAGCAGTTCTTC.

This chain connects TRBV18 to TRBJ1-5; D remains unclear. Per germline, CDR1 KGHSH and CDR2 LQKENI. CDR3 length equals 15 residues. The V gene lost 3 bases and the J gene lost 0 bases, with 9 bases spanning the gap. CDR3 bases: TGTGCCAGCTCACCGGGCAGTTATAGCAATCAGCCCCAGCATTTT. This codes for CASSPGSYSNQPQHF.

This clone was counted a few times. V and J are TRBV6-1 and TRBJ2-5, with 11 positions matching TRBD1. Losses at the gene ends were 7 bases for V and 4 bases for J; bases not matched to a gene: 5. The CDR3 is 14 amino acids. Germline V CDR1 and CDR2: MNHNS, SASEGT. The CDR3 sequence is CASNGQGAGETQYF. The CDR3 DNA is TGTGCCAGCAATGGACAGGGGGCAGGAGAGACCCAGTACTTC.

The chain uses TRBV6-6 and TRBJ2-7, with 9 positions matching TRBD1. Germline V gene data show CDR1 as MNHNY and CDR2 as SVGAGI (reference sequence). The V and J ends lost 8 bases and 2 bases, in that order; junction bases with no gene match: 7. The CDR3 runs to 14 residues. The CDR3 reads CASGKGQGTYEQYF. As DNA, the CDR3 is TGTGCCAGCGGAAAGGGACAGGGCACCTACGAGCAGTACTTC.

This chain uses TRBV29-1 with TRBJ2-7; 12 bases agree with TRBD1. CDR3 length: 13 residues. J was trimmed by 4 bases and V by 7 bases; bases with no gene match: 5. Germline loops: CDR1 SQVTM, CDR2 ANQGSEA. CDR3 DNA sequence: TGCAGCGGGCGGGACAGGGGGCGGTACGAGCAGTACTTC. Its protein is CSGRDRGRYEQYF.